This TCR beta chain appears in the sequencing data of a study of blood T cell repertoires in COVID-19. As for the study in general: Researchers got acute and convalescent COVID-19 samples from the United States, Italy and Spain. Sources were T cells, B-cell-depleted T cells, or PBMCs; the material itself was cDNA or gDNA.

As originally analysed: Amplification from reference gene primers served as the basis for estimated nucleated cell counts. Produced via immunoSEQ multiplex PCR; TCRdb's table is partial and in-frame only. The V and J calls and clone size are taken from that table; D and trimming were inferred from the DNA. The table has around 30,000 clones, around 90% seen once; the top ten hold around 1.8%. V lost 4 bases to trimming and J lost 2 bases; unmatched junction nucleotides: 5. The CDR3 loop spans 16 amino acids. Germline V gives CDR1 SGHAT, CDR2 FQNNGV. The receptor comes from a man between 50 and 59 years old with active or convalescent COVID-19. The rearrangement joins TRBV11-2 to TRBJ2-7, with 13 bases aligning to TRBD2. The specimen sequenced was peripheral blood. CDR3 sequence: CASSSRTSGRPYEQYF. The CDR3 DNA follows: TGTGCCAGCAGCTCGCGGACTAGCGGGAGACCCTACGAGCAGTACTTC.